This T cell receptor beta chain is from a study of control samples from healthy donors and cancer patients. This CDR3 contains 14 residues. Per the germline V gene, CDR1 is WSHSY and CDR2 is SAAADI. V was cut by 3 bases and J by 2 bases, with 11 bases left in between. Assay used: immunoSEQ multiplex PCR; TCRdb lists only in-frame clones, some missing. This table has roughly 120,000 clones, roughly nine tenths appearing once. The sample consisted of PBMCs. The sequence came from a woman aged 45-65 years with colorectal cancer. The chain combines TRBV10-2 with TRBJ2-7; weak D call: TRBD1 (6 bases). CDR3 loop: CASSDPGQTYEQYF. For the CDR3, the DNA is TGCGCCAGCAGTGACCCGGGACAAACCTACGAGCAGTACTTC.